Described below is a single T cell receptor beta chain sequence and its context. Its antigen remains unidentified. The data derive from a study of CD8 T cells in ankylosing spondylitis. Trimming stripped 5 bases from V and 0 bases from J, with 36 bases between. The CDR3 is 23 amino acids. Per the germline V gene, CDR1 is LGHDT and CDR2 is YNNKEL (reference sequence). Study findings and constraints: Within ankylosing spondylitis blood, a TCR beta motif made up of fewer than ten highly homologous variants appeared to be characteristic. Clones tied to disease were said to be significantly enriched in matched ankylosing spondylitis synovial fluid.

Preparation of TCR beta libraries was done by quantitative 5'-RACE with molecular barcodes. MiXCR, applied by TCRdb to the 5' RACE reads, yields one record per CDR3 protein. Among over 700,000 distinct CDR3 sequences listed, over 15% were seen once. This receptor was taken from a male donor with ankylosing spondylitis. The chain carries TRBV3-1 and TRBJ2-3, with D tentatively TRBD1 (7 bases). The sample comprised blood, either unsorted or a sorted T cell fraction (not recorded which). CDR3 sequence reads: CASSNQGGFGPSTHRFSTDTQYF. As DNA, the CDR3 is TGTGCCAGCAGCAACCAGGGGGGATTTGGTCCCTCAACGCACCGCTTCAGCACAGATACGCAGTATTTT.